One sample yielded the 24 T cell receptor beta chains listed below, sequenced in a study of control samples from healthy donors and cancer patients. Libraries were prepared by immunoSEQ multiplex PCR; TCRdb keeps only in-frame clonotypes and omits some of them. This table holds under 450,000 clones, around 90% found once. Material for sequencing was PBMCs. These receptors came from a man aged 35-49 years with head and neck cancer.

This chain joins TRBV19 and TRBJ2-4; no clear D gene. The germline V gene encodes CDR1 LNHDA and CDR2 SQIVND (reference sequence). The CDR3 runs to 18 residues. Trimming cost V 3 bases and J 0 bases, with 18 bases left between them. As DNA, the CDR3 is TGTGCCAGTAGTATCGGGTTTGCCGATCCGTTAGCCAAAAACATTCAGTACTTC. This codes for CASSIGFADPLAKNIQYF.

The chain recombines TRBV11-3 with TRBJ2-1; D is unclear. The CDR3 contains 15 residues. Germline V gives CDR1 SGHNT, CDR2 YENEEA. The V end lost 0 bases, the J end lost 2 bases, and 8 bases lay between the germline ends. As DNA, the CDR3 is TGTGCCAGCAGCTTAGAGTCTGACCCCTACAATGAGCAGTTCTTC. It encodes CASSLESDPYNEQFF.

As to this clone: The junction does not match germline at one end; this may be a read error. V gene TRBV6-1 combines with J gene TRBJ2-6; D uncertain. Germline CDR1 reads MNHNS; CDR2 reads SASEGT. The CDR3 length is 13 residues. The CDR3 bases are TGTGCCAGCGGTGATATAGGGGCCAACGTCCTGACTTTC. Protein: CASGDIGANVLTF.

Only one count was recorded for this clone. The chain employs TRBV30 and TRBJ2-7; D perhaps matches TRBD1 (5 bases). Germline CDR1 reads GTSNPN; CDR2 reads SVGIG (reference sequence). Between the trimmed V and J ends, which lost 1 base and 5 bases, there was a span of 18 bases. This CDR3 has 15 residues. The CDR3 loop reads CAWSAGWGRAHEQYF. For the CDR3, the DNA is TGTGCCTGGAGTGCCGGATGGGGCAGGGCCCACGAGCAGTACTTC.

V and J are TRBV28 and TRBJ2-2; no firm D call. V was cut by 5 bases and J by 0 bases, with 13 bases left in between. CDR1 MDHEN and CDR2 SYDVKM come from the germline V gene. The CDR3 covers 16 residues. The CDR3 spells CASSQARTTNTGELFF. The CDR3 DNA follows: TGTGCCAGCAGTCAAGCCCGGACGACGAACACCGGGGAGCTGTTTTTT.

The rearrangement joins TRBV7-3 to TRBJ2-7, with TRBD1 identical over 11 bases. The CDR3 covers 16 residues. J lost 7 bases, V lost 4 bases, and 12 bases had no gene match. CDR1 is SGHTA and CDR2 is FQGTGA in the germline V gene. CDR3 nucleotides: TGTGCCAGCAGCTCTGGGGGAGGACAGGGGGCTCGAGAGCAGTACTTC. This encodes CASSSGGGQGAREQYF.

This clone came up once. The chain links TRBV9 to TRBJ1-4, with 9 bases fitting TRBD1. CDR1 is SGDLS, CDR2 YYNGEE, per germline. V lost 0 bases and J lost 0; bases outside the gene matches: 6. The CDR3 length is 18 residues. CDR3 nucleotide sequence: TGTGCCAGCAGCGTAGAGGGACAGGGTACTGCAACTAATGAAAAACTGTTTTTT. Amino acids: CASSVEGQGTATNEKLFF.

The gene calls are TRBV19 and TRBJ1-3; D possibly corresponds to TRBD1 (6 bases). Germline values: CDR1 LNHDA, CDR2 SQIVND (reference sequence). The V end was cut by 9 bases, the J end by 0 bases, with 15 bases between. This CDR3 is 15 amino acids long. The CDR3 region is CASKQDSPSGNTIYF. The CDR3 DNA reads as TGTGCCAGCAAACAGGACAGCCCCTCTGGAAACACCATATATTTT.

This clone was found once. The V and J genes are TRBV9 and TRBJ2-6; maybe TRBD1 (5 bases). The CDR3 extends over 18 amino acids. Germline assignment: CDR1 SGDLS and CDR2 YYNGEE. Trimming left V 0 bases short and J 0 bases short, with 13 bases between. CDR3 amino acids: CASSVVEGAGSGANVLTF. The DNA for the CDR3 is TGTGCCAGCAGCGTAGTTGAAGGGGCCGGCTCTGGGGCCAACGTCCTGACTTTC.

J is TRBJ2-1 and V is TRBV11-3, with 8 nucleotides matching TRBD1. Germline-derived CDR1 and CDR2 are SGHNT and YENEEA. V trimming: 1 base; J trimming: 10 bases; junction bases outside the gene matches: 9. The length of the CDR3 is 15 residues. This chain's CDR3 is CASSLGSQGAGEQFF. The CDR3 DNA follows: TGTGCCAGCAGCTTAGGATCCCAGGGGGCAGGCGAGCAGTTCTTC.

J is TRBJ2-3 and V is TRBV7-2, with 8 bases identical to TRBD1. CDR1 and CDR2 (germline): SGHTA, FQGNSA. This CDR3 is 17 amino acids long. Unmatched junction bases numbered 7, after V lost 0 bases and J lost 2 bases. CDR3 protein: CASSLAGRDRPTDTQYF. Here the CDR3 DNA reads TGTGCCAGCAGCTTAGCCGGGCGGGACAGGCCCACAGATACGCAGTATTTT.

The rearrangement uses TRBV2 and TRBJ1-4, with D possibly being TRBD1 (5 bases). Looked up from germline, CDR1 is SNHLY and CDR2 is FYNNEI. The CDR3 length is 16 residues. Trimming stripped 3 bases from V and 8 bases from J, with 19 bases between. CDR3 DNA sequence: TGTGCCAGCAGTGATTTCGGGGGACTAAGGCGAGAAAAACTGTTTTTT. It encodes CASSDFGGLRREKLFF.

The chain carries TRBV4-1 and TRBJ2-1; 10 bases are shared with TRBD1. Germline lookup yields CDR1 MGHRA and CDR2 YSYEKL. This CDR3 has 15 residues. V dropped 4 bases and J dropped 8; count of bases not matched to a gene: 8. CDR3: CASSPTGGFFDEQFF. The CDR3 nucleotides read TGCGCCAGCAGCCCGACAGGGGGCTTTTTCGATGAGCAGTTCTTC.

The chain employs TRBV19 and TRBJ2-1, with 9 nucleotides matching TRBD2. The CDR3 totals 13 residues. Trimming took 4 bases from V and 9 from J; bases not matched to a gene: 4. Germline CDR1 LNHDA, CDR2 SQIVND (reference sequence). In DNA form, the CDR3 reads TGTGCCAGTAGTAGGTTAGCGGGAGTTGAGCAGTTCTTC. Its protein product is CASSRLAGVEQFF.

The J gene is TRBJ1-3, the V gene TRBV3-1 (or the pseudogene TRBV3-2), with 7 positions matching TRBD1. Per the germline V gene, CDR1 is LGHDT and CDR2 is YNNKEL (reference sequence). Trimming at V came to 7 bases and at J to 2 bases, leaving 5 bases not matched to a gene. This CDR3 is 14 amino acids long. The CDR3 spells CASTLTGAGNTIYF. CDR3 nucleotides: TGTGCCAGCACTCTAACAGGGGCTGGAAACACCATATATTTT.

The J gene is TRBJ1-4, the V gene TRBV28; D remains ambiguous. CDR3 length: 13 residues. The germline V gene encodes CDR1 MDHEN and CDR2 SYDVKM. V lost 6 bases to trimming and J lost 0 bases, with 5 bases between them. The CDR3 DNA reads TGTGCCAGCAGAATCACAACTAATGAAAAACTGTTTTTT. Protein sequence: CASRITTNEKLFF.

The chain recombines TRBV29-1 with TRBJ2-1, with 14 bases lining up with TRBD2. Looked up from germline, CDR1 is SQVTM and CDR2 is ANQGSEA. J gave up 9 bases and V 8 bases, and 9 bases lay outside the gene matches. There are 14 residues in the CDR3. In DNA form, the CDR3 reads TGCAGCTCCTCCGGGACTAGCGGGAGTTTTGAGCAGTTCTTC. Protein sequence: CSSSGTSGSFEQFF.

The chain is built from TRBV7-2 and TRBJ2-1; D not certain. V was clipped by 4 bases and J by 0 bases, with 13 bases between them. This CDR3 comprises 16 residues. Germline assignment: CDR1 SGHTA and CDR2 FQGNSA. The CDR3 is CASSYRRSLSYNEQFF. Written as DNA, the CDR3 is TGTGCCAGCAGCTATCGACGGTCCCTCTCCTACAATGAGCAGTTCTTC.

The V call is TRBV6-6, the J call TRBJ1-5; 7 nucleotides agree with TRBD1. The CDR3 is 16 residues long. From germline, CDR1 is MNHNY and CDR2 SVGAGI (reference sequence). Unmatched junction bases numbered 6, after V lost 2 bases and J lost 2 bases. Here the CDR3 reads CASSYPGGYGNQPQHF. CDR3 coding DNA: TGTGCCAGCAGTTACCCAGGGGGGTATGGCAATCAGCCCCAGCATTTT.

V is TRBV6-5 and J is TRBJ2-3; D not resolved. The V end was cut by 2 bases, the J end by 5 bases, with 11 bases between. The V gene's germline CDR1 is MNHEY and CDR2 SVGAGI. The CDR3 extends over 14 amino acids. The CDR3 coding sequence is TGTGCCAGCAGTTACAAAAGTTTCGGAGATACGCAGTATTTT. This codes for CASSYKSFGDTQYF.

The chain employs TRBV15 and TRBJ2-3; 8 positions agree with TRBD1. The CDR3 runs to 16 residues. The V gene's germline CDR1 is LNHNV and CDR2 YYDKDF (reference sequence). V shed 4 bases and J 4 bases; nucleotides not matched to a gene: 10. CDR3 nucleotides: TGTGCCACCAGCATTTTTTCAGGGGGCGCGGCAGATACGCAGTATTTT. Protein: CATSIFSGGAADTQYF.

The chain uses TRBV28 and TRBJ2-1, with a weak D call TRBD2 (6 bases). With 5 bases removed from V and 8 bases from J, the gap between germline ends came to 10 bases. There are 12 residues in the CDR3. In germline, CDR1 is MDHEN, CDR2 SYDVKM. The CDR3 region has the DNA TGTGCCAGCAGTAGGGGACTTGATGAGCAGTTCTTC. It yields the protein CASSRGLDEQFF.

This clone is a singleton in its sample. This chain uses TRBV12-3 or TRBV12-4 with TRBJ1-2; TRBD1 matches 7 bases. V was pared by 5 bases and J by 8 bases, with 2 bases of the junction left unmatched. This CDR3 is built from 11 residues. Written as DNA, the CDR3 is TGTGCCAGCAGTCAGGACAGGGGCTACACCTTC. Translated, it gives CASSQDRGYTF.

CDR3 protein: CASSLDLGRPADTQYF. The DNA of the CDR3 is TGTGCCAGCAGCTTAGATCTGGGCCGACCCGCAGATACGCAGTATTTT. This rearrangement joins TRBV11-2 to TRBJ2-3; D remains unclear. Germline CDR1 is SGHAT and CDR2 is FQNNGV. V lost 0 bases and J lost 4, with 14 bases in between. The CDR3 spans 16 residues.